The next 7 T cell receptor beta chains were all read from a single sample in a study of blood T cell repertoires in COVID-19. Profiling relied on immunoSEQ multiplex PCR, and the TCRdb table lists in-frame clones only, not all of them. The sample lists approximately 380,000 clones, more than 75% occurring once. Sample: PBMCs or T cells enriched from blood (not recorded which). The origin of the receptors is a woman under 30 who had recovered from COVID-19.

CDR3 nucleotide sequence: TGTGCCACCAGCAGAGATGTCCCCCGACAGGGGCCAGGCGCTGGAAACACCATATATTTT. This gives the protein CATSRDVPRQGPGAGNTIYF. V and J are TRBV15 and TRBJ1-3; 8 nucleotides match TRBD1. The CDR3 is made up of 20 amino acids. CDR1 LNHNV and CDR2 YYDKDF come from the germline V gene (reference sequence). V shed 0 bases, J shed 2 bases, and the junction held 15 bases outside the gene matches.

V usage is TRBV6-2 or TRBV6-3 and J usage is TRBJ2-1; TRBD1 matches at 7 bases. This CDR3 is built from 13 residues. The germline V gene has CDR1 MNHEY and CDR2 SVGEGT. The junction had 3 bases not matched to a gene; V was cut back by 4 bases and J by 6 bases. As DNA, the CDR3 is TGTGCCAGCAGTTCGACAGGGTCCAATGAGCAGTTCTTC. Encoded protein: CASSSTGSNEQFF.

The rearrangement uses TRBV9 and TRBJ2-3; 10 bases are a match to TRBD2. Germline CDR1 SGDLS, CDR2 YYNGEE. V trimming: 1 base; J trimming: 10 bases; junction bases outside the gene matches: 15. The CDR3 length is 17 residues. As DNA, the CDR3 is TGTGCCAGCAGCGTATTCCCAGGTGAGGCTAGCGGGGGCCCGCAGTATTTT. It is translated as CASSVFPGEASGGPQYF.

The rearrangement uses TRBV5-5 and TRBJ1-1, with 7 bases lining up with TRBD1. This CDR3 region has 14 residues. Trimming cost V 4 bases and J 5 bases; bases outside gene matches: 8. Germline V gene data show CDR1 as SGHKS and CDR2 as YYEKEE (reference sequence). Written as DNA, the CDR3 is TGTGCCAGCAGCGCCCTGGGACAGATGACTGAAGCTTTCTTT. Its protein product is CASSALGQMTEAFF.

The chain couples TRBV25-1 to TRBJ2-5; TRBD2 matches 8 bases. Germline V gives CDR1 MGHDK, CDR2 SYGVNS. Trimming took 3 bases from V and 0 from J; bases not matched to a gene: 6. The CDR3 runs 16 residues. DNA of the CDR3: TGTGCCAGCAGTGAGCGGGGGGCCCGGTACCAAGAGACCCAGTACTTC. This gives the protein CASSERGARYQETQYF.

V gene TRBV18 combines with J gene TRBJ1-1; D perhaps matches TRBD1 (6 bases). Germline V lookup: CDR1 KGHSH, CDR2 LQKENI. The CDR3 covers 15 residues. V was pared by 5 bases and J by 4 bases, with 17 bases between. The CDR3: CASSSSSGQLTEAFF. Written as DNA, the CDR3 is TGTGCCAGCTCATCGTCGAGCGGACAGCTCACTGAAGCTTTCTTT.

V is TRBV5-1 and J is TRBJ1-2, with 7 bases that match TRBD1. V gave up 4 bases and J gave up 6 bases; unmatched junction bases: 15. From germline, CDR1 is SGHRS and CDR2 YFSETQ. CDR3 size: 16 residues. For the CDR3, the DNA is TGCGCCAGCAGCCCCGGGAGTGACAGGGTTGTTAATGGCTACACCTTC. Residues: CASSPGSDRVVNGYTF.